This T cell receptor beta chain is from a study of CD8+ T cells in alopecia areata. Sequencing relied on a cDNA template that was reverse transcribed from extracted RNA. The method was immunoSEQ multiplex PCR; TCRdb's version includes in-frame clones alone and lacks a portion of them. This sample has 140,000 to 150,000 clones, with around 50% found just once. The sequence was obtained from a human donor with alopecia areata. This material consisted of CD4+ T cells sorted from blood, taken at week 0.

CDR3 protein: CASSPPGWGNTEAFF. CDR3 sequence (DNA): TGTGCCAGCTCACCACCTGGGTGGGGGAACACTGAAGCTTTCTTT. V and J are TRBV18 and TRBJ1-1; D call uncertain. The CDR3 runs 15 residues. Trimming left V 0 bases short and J 1 base short, with 9 bases between. Germline V gene lookup returns CDR1 KGHSH and CDR2 LQKENI.